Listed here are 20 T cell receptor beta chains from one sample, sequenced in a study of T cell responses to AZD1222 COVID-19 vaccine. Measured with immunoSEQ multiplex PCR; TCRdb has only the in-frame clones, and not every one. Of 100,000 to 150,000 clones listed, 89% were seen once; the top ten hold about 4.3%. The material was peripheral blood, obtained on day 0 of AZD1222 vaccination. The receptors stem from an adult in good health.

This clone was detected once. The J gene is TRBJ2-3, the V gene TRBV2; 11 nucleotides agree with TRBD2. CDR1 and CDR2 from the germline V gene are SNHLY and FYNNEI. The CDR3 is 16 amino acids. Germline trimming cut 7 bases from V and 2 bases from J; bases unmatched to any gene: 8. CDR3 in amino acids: CASNQLAGELTDTQYF. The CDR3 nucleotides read TGTGCCAGCAACCAACTAGCGGGGGAACTCACAGATACGCAGTATTTT.

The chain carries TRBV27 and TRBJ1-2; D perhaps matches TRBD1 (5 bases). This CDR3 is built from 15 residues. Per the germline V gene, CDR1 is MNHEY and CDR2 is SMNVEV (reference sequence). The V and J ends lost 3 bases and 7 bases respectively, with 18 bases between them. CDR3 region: CASSLLTSGTFGYTF. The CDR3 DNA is TGTGCCAGCAGTTTGCTCACTTCAGGGACGTTTGGCTACACCTTC.

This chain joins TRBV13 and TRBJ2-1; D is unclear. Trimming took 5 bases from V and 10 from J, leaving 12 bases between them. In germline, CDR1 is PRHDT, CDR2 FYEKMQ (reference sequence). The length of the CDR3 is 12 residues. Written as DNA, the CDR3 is TGTGCCAGCAGCAAAGGCAATATGGAGCAGTTCTTC. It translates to CASSKGNMEQFF.

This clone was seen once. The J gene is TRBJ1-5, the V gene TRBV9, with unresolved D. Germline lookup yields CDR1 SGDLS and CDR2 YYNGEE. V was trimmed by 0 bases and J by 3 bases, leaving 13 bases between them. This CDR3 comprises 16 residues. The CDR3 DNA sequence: TGTGCCAGCAGCGTAGGCCCCCCTTACCTCAATCAGCCCCAGCATTTT. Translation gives CASSVGPPYLNQPQHF.

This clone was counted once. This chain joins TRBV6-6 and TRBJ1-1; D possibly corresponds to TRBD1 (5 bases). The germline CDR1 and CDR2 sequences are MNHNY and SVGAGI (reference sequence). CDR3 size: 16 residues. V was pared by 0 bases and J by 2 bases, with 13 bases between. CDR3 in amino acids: CASSYSIYRGNTEAFF. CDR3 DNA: TGTGCCAGCAGTTACTCGATTTATAGGGGTAACACTGAAGCTTTCTTT.

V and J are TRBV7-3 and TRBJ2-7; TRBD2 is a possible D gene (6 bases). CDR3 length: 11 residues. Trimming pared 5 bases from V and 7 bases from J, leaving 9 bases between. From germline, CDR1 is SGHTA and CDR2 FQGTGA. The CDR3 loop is CASSQGGEQYF. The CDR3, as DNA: TGTGCCAGCAGCCAAGGAGGGGAGCAGTACTTC.

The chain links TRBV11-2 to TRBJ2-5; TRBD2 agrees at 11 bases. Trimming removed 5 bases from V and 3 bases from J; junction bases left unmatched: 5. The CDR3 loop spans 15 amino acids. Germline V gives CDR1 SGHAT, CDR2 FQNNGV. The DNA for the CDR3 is TGTGCCAGCAGCCTTGGGACTAGCGGTAAAGAGACCCAGTACTTC. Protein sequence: CASSLGTSGKETQYF.

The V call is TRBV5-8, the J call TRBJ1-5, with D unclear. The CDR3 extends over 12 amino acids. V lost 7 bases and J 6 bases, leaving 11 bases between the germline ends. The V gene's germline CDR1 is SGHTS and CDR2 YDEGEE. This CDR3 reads CASDSRPQPQHF. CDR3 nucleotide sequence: TGTGCCAGCGACTCGAGGCCTCAGCCCCAGCATTTT. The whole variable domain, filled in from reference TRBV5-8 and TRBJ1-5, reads EAGVTQSPTHLIKTRGQQATLRCSPISGHTSVYWYQQALGLGLQFLLWYDEGEERNRGNFPPRFSGRQFPNYSSELNVNALELEDSALYLCASDSRPQPQHFGDGTRLSIL.

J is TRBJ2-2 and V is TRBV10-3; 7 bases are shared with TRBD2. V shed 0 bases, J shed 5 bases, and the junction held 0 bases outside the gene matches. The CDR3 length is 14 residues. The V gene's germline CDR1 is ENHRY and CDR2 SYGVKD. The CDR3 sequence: CAISESGGTGELFF. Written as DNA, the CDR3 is TGTGCCATCAGTGAGTCGGGGGGGACCGGGGAGCTGTTTTTT.

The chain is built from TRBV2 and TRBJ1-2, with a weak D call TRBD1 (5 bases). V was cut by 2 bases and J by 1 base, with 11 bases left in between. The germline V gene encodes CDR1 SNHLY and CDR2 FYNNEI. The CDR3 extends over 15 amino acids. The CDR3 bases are TGTGCCAGCAGTGAAAGGGGTGGCCTTAACTATGGCTACACCTTC. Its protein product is CASSERGGLNYGYTF.

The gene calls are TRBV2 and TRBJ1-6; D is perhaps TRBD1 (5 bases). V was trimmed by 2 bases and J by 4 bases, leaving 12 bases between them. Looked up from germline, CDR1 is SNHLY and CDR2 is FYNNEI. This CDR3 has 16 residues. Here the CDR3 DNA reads TGTGCCAGCAGTGAACAGGGAACTCAATATAATTCACCCCTCCACTTT. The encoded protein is CASSEQGTQYNSPLHF.

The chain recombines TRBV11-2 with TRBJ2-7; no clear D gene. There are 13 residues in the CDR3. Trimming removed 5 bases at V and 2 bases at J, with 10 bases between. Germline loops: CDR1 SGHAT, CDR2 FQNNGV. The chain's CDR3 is CASSAEDPYEQYF. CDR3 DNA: TGTGCCAGCAGCGCAGAAGACCCCTACGAGCAGTACTTC.

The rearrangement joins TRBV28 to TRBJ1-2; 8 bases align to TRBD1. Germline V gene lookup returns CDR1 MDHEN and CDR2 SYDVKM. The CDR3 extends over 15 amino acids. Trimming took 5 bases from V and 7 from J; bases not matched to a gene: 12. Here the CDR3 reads CASSPSSGGAGGYTF. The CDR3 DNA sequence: TGTGCCAGCAGTCCATCGTCAGGGGGCGCGGGTGGCTACACCTTC.

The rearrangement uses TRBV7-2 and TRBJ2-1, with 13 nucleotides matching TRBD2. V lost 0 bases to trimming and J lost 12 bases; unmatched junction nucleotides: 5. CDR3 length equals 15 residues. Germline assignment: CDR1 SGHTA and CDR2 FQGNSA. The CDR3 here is CASSLATSGGALQFF. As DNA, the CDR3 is TGTGCCAGCAGCTTAGCTACTAGCGGGGGGGCATTGCAGTTCTTC.

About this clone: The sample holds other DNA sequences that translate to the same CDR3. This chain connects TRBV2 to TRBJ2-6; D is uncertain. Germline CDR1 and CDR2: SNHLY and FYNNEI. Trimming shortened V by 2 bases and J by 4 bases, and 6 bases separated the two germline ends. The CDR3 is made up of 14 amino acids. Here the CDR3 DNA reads TGTGCCAGCAGTGAAAGGGCCGGGGCCAACGTCCTGACTTTC. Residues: CASSERAGANVLTF.

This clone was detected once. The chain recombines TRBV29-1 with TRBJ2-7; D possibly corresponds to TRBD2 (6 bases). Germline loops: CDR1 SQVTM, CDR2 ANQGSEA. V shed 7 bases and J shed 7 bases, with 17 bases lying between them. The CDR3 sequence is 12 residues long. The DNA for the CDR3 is TGCAGCGGCGCCCGGTCGGGGGAAGAGCAGTACTTC. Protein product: CSGARSGEEQYF.

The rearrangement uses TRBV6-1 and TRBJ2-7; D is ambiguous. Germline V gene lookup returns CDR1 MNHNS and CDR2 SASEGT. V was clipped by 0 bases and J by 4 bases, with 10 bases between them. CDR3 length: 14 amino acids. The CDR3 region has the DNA TGTGCCAGCAGTGAAGCGCTTCCGGTTTACGAGCAGTACTTC. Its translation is CASSEALPVYEQYF.

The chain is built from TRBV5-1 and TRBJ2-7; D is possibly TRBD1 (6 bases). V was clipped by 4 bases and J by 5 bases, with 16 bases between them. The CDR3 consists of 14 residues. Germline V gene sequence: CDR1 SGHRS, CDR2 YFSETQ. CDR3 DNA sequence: TGCGCCAGCAGCGGTACAGGGTATATCGACGAGCAGTACTTC. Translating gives CASSGTGYIDEQYF.

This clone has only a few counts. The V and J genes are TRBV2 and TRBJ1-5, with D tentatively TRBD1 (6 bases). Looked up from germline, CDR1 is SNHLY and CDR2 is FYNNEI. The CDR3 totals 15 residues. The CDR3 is CATGMGEIGNQPQHF. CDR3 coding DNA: TGTGCAACAGGGATGGGCGAAATTGGCAATCAGCCCCAGCATTTT.

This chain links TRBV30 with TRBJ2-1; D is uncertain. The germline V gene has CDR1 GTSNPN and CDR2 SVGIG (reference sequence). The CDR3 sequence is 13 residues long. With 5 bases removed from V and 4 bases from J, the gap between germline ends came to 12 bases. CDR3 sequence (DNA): TGTGCCTGGGAAGACGGCCGATACAATGAGCAGTTCTTC. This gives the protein CAWEDGRYNEQFF.